This TCR beta chain is from a study of T cell responses to AZD1222 COVID-19 vaccine. Study-wide results and limits: Two AZD1222 doses significantly raised spike-specific TCR breadth and depth over controls. White British donors predominated, females outnumbered males, and clonal diversity was possibly underestimated.

Turning to this clone: Its matching antigen is unknown.

Looked up from germline, CDR1 is SGDLS and CDR2 is YYNGEE. V was cut by 6 bases and J by 1 base, with 16 bases left in between. The CDR3 consists of 15 residues. TCRdb's copy holds only in-frame clones and misses some; the assay was immunoSEQ multiplex PCR. This table has approximately 150,000 clones, around 91% appearing once. The TCR comes from an adult in good health. The gene calls are TRBV9 and TRBJ1-1, with a possible D match to TRBD1 (5 bases). The sequenced sample was peripheral blood, obtained on day 0 of AZD1222 vaccination. The chain's CDR3 is CASTPQQVGNTEAFF. The DNA for the CDR3 is TGTGCCAGCACTCCCCAACAGGTGGGGAACACTGAAGCTTTCTTT.